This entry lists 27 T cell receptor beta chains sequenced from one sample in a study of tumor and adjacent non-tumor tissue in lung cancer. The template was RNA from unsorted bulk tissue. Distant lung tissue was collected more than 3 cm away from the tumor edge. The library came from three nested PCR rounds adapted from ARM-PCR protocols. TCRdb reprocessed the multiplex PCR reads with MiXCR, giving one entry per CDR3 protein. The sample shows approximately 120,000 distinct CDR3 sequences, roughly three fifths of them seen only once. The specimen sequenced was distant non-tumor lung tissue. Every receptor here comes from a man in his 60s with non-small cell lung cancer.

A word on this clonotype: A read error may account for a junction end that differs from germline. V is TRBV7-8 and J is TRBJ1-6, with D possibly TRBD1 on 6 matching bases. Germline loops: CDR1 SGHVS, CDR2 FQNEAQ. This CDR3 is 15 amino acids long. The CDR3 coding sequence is TGTGTCAGCAGCTTAGGGTCTGCAGGGGATTCACCCCTCCACTTC. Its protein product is CVSSLGSAGDSPLHF.

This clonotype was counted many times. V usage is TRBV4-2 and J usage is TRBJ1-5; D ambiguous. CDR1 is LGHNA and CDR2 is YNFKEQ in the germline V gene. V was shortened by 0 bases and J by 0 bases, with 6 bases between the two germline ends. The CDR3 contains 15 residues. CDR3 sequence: CASSQDFSSNQPQHF. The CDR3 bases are TGTGCCAGCAGCCAAGATTTCAGTAGCAATCAGCCCCAGCATTTT.

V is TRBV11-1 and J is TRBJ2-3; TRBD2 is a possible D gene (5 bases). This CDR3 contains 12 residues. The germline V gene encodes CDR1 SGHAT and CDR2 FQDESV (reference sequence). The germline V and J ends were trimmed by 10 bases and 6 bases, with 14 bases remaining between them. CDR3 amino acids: CATRGGLDTQYF. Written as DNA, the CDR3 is TGTGCCACGCGAGGAGGTTTGGATACGCAGTATTTT.

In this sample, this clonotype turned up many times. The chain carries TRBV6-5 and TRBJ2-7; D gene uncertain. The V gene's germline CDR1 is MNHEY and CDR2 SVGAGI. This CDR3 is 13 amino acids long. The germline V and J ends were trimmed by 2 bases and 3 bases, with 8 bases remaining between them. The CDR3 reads CASSYGLDYEQYF. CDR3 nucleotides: TGTGCCAGCAGTTACGGTCTAGACTACGAGCAGTACTTC.

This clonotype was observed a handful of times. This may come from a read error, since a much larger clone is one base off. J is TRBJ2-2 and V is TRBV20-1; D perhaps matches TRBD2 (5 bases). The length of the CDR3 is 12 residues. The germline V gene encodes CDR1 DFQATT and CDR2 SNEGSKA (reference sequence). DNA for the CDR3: TGCAGTGCTAGTTTGGGTATCGGGGAGCCGTTTTTT. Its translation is CSASLGIGEPFF.

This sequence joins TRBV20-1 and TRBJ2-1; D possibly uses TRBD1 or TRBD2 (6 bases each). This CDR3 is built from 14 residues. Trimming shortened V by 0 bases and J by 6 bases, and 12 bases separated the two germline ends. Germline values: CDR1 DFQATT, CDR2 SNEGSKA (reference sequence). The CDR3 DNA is TGCAGTGCTAGAGATGGGGGGCTAGTCAATGAGCAGTTCTTC. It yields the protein CSARDGGLVNEQFF.

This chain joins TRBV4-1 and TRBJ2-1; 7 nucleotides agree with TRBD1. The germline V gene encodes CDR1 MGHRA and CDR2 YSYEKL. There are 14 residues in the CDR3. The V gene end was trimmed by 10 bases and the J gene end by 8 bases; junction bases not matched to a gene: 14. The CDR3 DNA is TGCGCCATTAGCCAAGAAGGGGGCCTCGATGAGCAGTTCTTC. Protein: CAISQEGGLDEQFF.

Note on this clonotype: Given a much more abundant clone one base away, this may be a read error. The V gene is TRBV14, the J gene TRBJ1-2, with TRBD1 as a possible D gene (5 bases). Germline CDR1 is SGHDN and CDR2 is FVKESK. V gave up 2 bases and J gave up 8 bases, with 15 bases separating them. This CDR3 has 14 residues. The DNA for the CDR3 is TGTGCCAGCAGCCAACAACAGGATCGGGGAGGCTACACCTTC. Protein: CASSQQQDRGGYTF.

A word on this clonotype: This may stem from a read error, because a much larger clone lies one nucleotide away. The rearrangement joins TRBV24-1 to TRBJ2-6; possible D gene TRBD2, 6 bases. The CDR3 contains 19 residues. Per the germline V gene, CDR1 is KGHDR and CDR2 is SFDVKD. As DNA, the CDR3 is TGTGCCACCAGTGATCCCCGCGCTAGCGCTAGCTCTGGGGCCGACGTCCTGACTTTC. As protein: CATSDPRASASSGADVLTF.

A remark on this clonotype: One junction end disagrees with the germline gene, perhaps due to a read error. CDR3 loop: CSANETTQGGMDDQFF. As DNA, the CDR3 is TGCAGCGCTAACGAGACCACACAGGGTGGCATGGATGACCAGTTCTTC. This chain joins TRBV29-1 and TRBJ2-1, with D perhaps matching TRBD1 (6 bases). The CDR3 has 16 residues. CDR1 is SQVTM and CDR2 is ANQGSEA in the germline V gene.

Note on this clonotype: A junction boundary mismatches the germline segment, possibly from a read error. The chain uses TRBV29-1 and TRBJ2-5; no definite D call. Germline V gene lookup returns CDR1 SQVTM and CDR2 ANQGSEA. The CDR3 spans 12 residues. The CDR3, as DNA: TGCAGCGTTGATTCATCCCCCGAGACCCAATACTTC. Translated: CSVDSSPETQYF.

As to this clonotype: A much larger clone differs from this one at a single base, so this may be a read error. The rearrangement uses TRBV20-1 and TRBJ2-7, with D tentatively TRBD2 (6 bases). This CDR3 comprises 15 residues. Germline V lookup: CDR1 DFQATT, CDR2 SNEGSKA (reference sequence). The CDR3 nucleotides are TGCAGTGCCCAAAACCCGGGAGTGTTGTACCACGAGCAGCACTTC. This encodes CSAQNPGVLYHEQHF.

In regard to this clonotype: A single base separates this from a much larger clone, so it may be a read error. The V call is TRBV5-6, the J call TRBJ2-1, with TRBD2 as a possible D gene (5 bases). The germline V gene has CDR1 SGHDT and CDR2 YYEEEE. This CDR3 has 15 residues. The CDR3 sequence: CTSSLAPGLGDEQFF. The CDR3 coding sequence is TGTACCAGCAGCTTGGCCCCAGGACTTGGTGATGAGCAGTTCTTC.

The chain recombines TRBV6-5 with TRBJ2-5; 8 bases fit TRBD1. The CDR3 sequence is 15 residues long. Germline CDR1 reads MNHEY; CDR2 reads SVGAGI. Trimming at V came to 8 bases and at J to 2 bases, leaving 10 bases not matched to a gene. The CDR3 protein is CASGRRTGLQETQYF. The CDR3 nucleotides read TGTGCCAGCGGCCGACGGACAGGGTTGCAAGAGACCCAGTACTTC.

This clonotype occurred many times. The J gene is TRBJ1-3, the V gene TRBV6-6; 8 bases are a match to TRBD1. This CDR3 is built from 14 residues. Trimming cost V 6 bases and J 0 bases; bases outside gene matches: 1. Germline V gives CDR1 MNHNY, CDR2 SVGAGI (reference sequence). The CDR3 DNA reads TGTGCCAGCAGGCAGGGGGCCTCTGGAAACACCATATATTTT. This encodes CASRQGASGNTIYF.

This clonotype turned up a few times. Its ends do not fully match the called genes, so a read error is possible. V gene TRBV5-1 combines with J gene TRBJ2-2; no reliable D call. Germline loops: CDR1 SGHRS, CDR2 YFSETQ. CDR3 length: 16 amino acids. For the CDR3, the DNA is TGCGCCGGCAGCTTGGAAGGCTGGCCGAACACCGGGGAGCTGTTTTTT. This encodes CAGSLEGWPNTGELFF.

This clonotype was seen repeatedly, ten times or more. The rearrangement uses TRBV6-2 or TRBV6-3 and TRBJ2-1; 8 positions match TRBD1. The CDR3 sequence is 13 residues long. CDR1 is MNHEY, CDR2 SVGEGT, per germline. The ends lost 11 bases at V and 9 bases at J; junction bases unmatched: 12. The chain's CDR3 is CASERTGFVEQFF. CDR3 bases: TGTGCCTCAGAACGGACAGGGTTTGTTGAGCAGTTCTTC.

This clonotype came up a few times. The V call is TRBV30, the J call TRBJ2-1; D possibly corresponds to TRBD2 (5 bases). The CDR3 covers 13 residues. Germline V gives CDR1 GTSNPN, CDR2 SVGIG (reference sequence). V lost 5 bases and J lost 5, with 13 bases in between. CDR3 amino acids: CAWDLGLNNEQFF. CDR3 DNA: TGTGCCTGGGACCTTGGACTGAACAATGAGCAGTTCTTC.

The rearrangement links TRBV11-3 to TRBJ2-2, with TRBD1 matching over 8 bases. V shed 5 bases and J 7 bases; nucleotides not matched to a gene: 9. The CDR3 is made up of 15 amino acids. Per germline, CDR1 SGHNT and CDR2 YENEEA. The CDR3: CASSKDRAIIGELFF. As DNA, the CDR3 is TGTGCCAGCAGCAAGGACAGGGCTATCATCGGGGAGCTGTTTTTT.

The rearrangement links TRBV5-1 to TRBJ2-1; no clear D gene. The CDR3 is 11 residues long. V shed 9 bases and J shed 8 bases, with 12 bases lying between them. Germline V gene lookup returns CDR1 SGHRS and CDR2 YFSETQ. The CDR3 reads CANAQADEQFF. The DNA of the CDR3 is TGCGCCAACGCCCAGGCGGATGAGCAGTTCTTC.

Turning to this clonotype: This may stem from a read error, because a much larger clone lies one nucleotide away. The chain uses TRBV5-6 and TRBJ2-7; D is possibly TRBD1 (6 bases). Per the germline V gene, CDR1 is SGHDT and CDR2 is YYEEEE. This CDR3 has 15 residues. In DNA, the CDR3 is TGTGCCAACAGCTTGGGACAAGGCTTCGTCTACGAGCAGTACTTC. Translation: CANSLGQGFVYEQYF.

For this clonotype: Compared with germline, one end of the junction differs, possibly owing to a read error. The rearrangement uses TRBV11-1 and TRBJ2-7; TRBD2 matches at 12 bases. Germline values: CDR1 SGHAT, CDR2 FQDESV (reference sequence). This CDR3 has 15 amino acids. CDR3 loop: CVSSKTSGSTYEHYF. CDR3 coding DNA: TGTGTCAGCAGCAAGACTAGCGGGAGCACCTACGAGCACTATTTC.

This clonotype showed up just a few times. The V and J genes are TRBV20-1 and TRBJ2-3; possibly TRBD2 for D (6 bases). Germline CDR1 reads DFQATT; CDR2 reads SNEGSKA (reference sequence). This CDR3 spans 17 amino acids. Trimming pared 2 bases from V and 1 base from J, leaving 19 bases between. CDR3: CSARSGMSSGGTDTQYF. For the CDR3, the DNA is TGCAGTGCTAGAAGCGGTATGTCATCGGGAGGCACAGATACGCAGTATTTT.

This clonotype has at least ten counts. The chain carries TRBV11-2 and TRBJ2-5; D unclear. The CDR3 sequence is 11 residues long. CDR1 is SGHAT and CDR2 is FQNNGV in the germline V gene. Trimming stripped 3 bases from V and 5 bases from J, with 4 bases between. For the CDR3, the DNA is TGTGCCAGCAGCTTCCTGGAGACCCAGTACTTC. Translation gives CASSFLETQYF.

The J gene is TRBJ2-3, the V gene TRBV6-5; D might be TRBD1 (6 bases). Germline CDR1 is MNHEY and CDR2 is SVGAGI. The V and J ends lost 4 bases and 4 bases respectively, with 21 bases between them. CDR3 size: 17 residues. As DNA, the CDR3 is TGTGCCAGCAGTTCCTTCACTGGACAGAGAGGAGCAGATACGCAGTATTTT. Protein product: CASSSFTGQRGADTQYF.

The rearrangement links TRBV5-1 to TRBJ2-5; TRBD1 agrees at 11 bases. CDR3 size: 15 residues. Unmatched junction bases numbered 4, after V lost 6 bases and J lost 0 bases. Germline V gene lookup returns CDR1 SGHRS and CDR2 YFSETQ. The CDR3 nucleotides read TGCGCCAGCATCTGGACAGGGGGCGACCAAGAGACCCAGTACTTC. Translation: CASIWTGGDQETQYF.

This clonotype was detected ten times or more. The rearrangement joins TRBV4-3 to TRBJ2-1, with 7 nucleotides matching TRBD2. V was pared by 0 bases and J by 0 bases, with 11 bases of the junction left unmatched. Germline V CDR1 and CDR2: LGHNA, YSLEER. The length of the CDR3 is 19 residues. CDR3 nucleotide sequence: TGCGCCAGCAGCCAAGAAGCGGGGTGGGGTCAGAGCTCCTACAATGAGCAGTTCTTC. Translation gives CASSQEAGWGQSSYNEQFF.